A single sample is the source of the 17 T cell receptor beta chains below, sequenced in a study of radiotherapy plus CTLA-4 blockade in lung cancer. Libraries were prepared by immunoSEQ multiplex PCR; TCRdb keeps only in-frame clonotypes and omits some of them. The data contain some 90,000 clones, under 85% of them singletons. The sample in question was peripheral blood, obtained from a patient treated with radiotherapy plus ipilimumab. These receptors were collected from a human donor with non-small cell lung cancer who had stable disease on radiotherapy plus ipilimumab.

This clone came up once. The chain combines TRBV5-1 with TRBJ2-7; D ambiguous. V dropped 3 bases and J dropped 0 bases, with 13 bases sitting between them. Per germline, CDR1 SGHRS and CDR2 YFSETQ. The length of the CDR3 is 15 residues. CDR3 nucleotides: TGCGCCAGCAGCTCCCCGGACCGCCTCTCCTACGAGCAGTACTTC. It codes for CASSSPDRLSYEQYF.

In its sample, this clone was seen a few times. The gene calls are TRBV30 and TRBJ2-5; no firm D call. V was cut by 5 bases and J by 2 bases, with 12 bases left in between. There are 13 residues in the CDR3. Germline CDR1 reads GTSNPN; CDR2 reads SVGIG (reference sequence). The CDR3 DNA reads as TGTGCCTGGGCACGACGGCTACAAGAGACCCAGTACTTC. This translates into CAWARRLQETQYF.

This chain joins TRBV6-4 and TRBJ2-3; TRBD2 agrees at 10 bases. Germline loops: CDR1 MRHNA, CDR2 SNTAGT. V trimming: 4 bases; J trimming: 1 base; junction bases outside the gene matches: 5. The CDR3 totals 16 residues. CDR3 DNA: TGTGCCAGCAGTGTGACAGCGGGAGGGCGCACAGATACGCAGTATTTT. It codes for CASSVTAGGRTDTQYF.

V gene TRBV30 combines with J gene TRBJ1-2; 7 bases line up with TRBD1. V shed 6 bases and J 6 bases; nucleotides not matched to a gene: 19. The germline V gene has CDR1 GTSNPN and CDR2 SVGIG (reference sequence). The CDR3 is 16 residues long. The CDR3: CACSRGTDLKGDGYTF. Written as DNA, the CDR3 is TGTGCCTGCTCTCGGGGGACAGACCTCAAGGGCGATGGCTACACCTTC. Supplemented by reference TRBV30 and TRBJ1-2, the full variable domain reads SQTIHQWPATLVQPVGSPLSLECTVEGTSNPNLYWYRQAAGRGLQLLFYSVGIGQISSEVPQNLSASRPQDRQFILSSKKLLLSDSGFYLCACSRGTDLKGDGYTFGSGTRLTVV.

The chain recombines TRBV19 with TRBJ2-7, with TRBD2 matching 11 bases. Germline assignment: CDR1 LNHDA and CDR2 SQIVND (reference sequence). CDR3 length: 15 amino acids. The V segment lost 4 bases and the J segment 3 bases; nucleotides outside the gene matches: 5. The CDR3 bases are TGTGCCAGTAGTAGGCTAGCGGGAGGTAACTACGAGCAGTACTTC. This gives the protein CASSRLAGGNYEQYF. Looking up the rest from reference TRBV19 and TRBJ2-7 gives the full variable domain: DGGITQSPKYLFRKEGQNVTLSCEQNLNHDAMYWYRQDPGQGLRLIYYSQIVNDFQKGDIAEGYSVSREKKESFPLTVTSAQKNPTAFYLCASSRLAGGNYEQYFGPGTRLTVT.

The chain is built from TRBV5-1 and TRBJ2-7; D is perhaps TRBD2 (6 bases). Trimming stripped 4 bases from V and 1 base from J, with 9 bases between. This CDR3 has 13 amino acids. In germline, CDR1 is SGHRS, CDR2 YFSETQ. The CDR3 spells CASSMEGSYEQYF. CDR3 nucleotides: TGCGCCAGCAGCATGGAGGGTTCCTACGAGCAGTACTTC.

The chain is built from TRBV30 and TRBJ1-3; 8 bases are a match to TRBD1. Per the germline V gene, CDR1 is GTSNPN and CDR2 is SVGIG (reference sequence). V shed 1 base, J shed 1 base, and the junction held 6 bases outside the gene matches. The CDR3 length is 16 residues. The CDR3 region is CAWSGRDRSSGNTIYF. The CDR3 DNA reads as TGTGCCTGGAGTGGCCGGGACAGGAGTTCTGGAAACACCATATATTTT.

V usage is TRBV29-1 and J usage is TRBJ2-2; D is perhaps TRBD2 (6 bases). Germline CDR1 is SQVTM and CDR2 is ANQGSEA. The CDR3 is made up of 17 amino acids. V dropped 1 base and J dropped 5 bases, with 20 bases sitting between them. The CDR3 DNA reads TGCAGCGTTGAAGCCGTTCCGTGGGGGGAGAGTACCGGGGAGCTGTTTTTT. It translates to CSVEAVPWGESTGELFF.

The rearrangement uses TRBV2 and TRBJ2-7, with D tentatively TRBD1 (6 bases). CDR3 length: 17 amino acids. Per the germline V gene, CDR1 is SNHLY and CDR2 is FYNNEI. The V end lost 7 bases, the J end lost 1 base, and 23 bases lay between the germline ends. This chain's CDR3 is CASTFQVRTAVSYEQYF. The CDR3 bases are TGTGCCAGCACCTTTCAGGTCCGGACAGCCGTTTCCTACGAGCAGTACTTC.

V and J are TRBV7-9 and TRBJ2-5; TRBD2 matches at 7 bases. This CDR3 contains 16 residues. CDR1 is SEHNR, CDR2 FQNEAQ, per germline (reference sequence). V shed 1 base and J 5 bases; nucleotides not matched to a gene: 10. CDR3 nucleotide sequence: TGTGCCAGCAGCTTAGGAGGAGGAGCGGGGCGGGAGACCCAGTACTTC. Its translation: CASSLGGGAGRETQYF.

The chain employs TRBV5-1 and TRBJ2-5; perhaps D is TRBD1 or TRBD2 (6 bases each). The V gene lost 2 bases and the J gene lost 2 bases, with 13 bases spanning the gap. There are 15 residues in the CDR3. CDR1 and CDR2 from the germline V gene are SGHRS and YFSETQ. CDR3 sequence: CASSLQGGGQETQYF. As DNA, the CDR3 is TGCGCCAGCAGCTTACAGGGAGGAGGTCAAGAGACCCAGTACTTC. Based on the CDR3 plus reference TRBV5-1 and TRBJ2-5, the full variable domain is KAGVTQTPRYLIKTRGQQVTLSCSPISGHRSVSWYQQTPGQGLQFLFEYFSETQRNKGNFPGRFSGRQFSNSRSEMNVSTLELGDSALYLCASSLQGGGQETQYFGPGTRLLVL.

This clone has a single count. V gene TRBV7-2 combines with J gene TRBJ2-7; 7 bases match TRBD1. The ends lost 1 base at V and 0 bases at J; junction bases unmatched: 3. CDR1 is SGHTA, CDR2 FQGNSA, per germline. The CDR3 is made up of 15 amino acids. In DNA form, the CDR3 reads TGTGCCAGCAGCTTAGAATGGGACAGCTCCTACGAGCAGTACTTC. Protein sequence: CASSLEWDSSYEQYF.

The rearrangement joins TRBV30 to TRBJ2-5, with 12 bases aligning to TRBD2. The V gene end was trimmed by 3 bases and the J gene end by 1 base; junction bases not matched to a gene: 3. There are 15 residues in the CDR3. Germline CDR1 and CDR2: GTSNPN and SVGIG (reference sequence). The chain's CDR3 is CAWSPSGRAQETQYF. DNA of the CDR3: TGTGCCTGGAGCCCTAGCGGGAGGGCCCAAGAGACCCAGTACTTC.

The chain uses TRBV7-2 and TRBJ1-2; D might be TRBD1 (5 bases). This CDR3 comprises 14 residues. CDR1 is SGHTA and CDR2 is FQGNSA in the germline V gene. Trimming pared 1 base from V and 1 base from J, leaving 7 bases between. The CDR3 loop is CASSLEDSNYGYTF. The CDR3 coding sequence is TGTGCCAGCAGCTTAGAAGACAGTAACTATGGCTACACCTTC.

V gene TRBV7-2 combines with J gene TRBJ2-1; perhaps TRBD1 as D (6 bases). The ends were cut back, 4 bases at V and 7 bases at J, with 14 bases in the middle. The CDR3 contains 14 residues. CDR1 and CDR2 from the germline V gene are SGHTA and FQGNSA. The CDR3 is CASSSGQPQNEQFF. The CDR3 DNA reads TGTGCCAGCAGCTCAGGACAGCCTCAAAATGAGCAGTTCTTC.

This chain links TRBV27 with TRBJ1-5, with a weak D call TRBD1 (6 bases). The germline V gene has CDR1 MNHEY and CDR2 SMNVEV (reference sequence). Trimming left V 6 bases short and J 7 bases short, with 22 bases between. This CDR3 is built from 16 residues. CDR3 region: CASSGPGASLRQPQHF. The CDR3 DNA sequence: TGTGCCAGCAGCGGTCCAGGGGCGAGCCTTCGGCAGCCCCAGCATTTT.

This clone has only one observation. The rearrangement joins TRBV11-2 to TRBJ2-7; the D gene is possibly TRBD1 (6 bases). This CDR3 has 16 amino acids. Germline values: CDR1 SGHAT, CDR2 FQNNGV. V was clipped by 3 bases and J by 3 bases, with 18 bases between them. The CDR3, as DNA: TGTGCCAGCAGCTTCCGCCTCCCCGGGACAAGCTACGAGCAGTACTTC. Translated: CASSFRLPGTSYEQYF.